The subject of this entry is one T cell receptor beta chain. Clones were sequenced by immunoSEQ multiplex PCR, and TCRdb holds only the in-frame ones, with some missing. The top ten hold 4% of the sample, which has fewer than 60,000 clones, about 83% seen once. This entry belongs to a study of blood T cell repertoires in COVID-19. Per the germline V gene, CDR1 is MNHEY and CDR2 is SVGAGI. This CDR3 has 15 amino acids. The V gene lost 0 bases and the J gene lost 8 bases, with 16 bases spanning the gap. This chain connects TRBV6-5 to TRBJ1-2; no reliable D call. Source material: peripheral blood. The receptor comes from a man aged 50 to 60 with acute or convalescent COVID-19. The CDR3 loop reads CASSYSQTGYAGYTF. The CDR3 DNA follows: TGTGCCAGCAGTTACTCGCAAACGGGGTATGCGGGCTACACCTTC.